Presented here are 27 T cell receptor beta chains from one specimen sequenced in a study of blood T cell repertoires in COVID-19. The protocol was immunoSEQ multiplex PCR, while the TCRdb copy is restricted to in-frame clones and leaves out a portion. The sample lists approximately 170,000 clones, about four fifths occurring once. Sequenced input: peripheral blood. All receptors derive from a woman in her sixties or seventies who had recovered from COVID-19.

CDR3 DNA sequence: TGCAGCGCACACAGGGGGGGGAACACTGAAGCTTTCTTT. Encoded protein: CSAHRGGNTEAFF. The chain links TRBV29-1 to TRBJ1-1; 8 positions match TRBD1. The ends lost 7 bases at V and 1 base at J; junction bases unmatched: 5. Germline V gene lookup returns CDR1 SQVTM and CDR2 ANQGSEA. The CDR3 covers 13 residues.

The chain combines TRBV5-6 with TRBJ1-4; 7 bases line up with TRBD1. Germline trimming cut 0 bases from V and 8 bases from J; bases unmatched to any gene: 7. There are 15 residues in the CDR3. CDR1 SGHDT and CDR2 YYEEEE come from the germline V gene. CDR3 residues: CASSLGWTGREKLFF. In DNA, the CDR3 is TGTGCCAGCAGCTTGGGGTGGACAGGCCGGGAAAAACTGTTTTTT.

The V call is TRBV18, the J call TRBJ1-1, with TRBD1 as a possible D gene (6 bases). Looked up from germline, CDR1 is KGHSH and CDR2 is LQKENI. The V and J ends lost 8 bases and 1 base respectively, with 14 bases between them. CDR3 length: 14 amino acids. The CDR3 region has the DNA TGTGCCAGCGCCGCATTCAGGGGGAACACTGAAGCTTTCTTT. It encodes CASAAFRGNTEAFF.

This clone has a single count. V is TRBV6-5 and J is TRBJ2-1, with 9 positions matching TRBD2. With 8 bases clipped from V and 7 bases from J, the junction kept 9 bases outside the gene matches. The germline V gene has CDR1 MNHEY and CDR2 SVGAGI. The CDR3 runs to 14 residues. CDR3 nucleotide sequence: TGTGCCAGCCTGGGGCTAGCGGGACCGAATGAGCAGTTCTTC. It codes for CASLGLAGPNEQFF.

In this sample, this clone turned up a few times. This chain uses TRBV27 with TRBJ1-2, with D maybe TRBD1 (6 bases). Between the trimmed V and J ends, which lost 6 bases and 0 bases, there was a span of 14 bases. The CDR3 is 15 residues long. The germline CDR1 and CDR2 sequences are MNHEY and SMNVEV (reference sequence). CDR3 region: CASRRGGAANYGYTF. In DNA, the CDR3 is TGTGCCAGCAGGCGGGGGGGCGCAGCTAACTATGGCTACACCTTC.

The rearrangement uses TRBV7-3 and TRBJ1-6, with TRBD1 identical over 10 bases. This CDR3 spans 15 amino acids. V lost 5 bases and J lost 10; bases outside the gene matches: 8. The germline CDR1 and CDR2 sequences are SGHTA and FQGTGA. CDR3 residues: CASSPGTGAGSPLHF. As DNA, the CDR3 is TGTGCCAGCAGCCCAGGGACAGGGGCGGGATCACCCCTCCACTTT.

CDR3 region: CATQDKQETQYF. For the CDR3, the DNA is TGTGCCACACAGGACAAACAAGAGACCCAGTACTTC. The gene calls are TRBV19 and TRBJ2-5, with a tentative D call TRBD1 (5 bases). The V gene lost 10 bases and the J gene lost 2 bases, with 11 bases spanning the gap. The CDR3 has 12 residues. Germline V lookup: CDR1 LNHDA, CDR2 SQIVND (reference sequence).

The chain carries TRBV6-2 or TRBV6-3 and TRBJ2-7; D unclear. Germline V lookup: CDR1 MNHEY, CDR2 SVGEGT. This CDR3 has 16 amino acids. V lost 0 bases to trimming and J lost 1 base, with 13 bases between them. CDR3 loop: CASSYSSGRLSYEQYF. Written as DNA, the CDR3 is TGTGCCAGCAGTTACTCGTCCGGTCGCCTATCCTACGAGCAGTACTTC.

V and J are TRBV6-5 and TRBJ1-2; 8 bases match TRBD1. V was clipped by 6 bases and J by 3 bases; unmatched bases: 6. This CDR3 contains 14 residues. The germline V gene encodes CDR1 MNHEY and CDR2 SVGAGI. The CDR3 region has the DNA TGTGCCAGCAGATCAGGGGGCCTCCACTATGGCTACACCTTC. Translation: CASRSGGLHYGYTF.

The chain is built from TRBV18 and TRBJ1-4; TRBD1 is a possible D gene (6 bases). V was pared by 3 bases and J by 0 bases, with 14 bases between. Germline values: CDR1 KGHSH, CDR2 LQKENI. This CDR3 comprises 17 residues. The CDR3 region is CASSPRGQSSTNEKLFF. The DNA of the CDR3 is TGTGCCAGCTCACCCCGAGGACAGAGCTCAACTAATGAAAAACTGTTTTTT.

In this sample, this clone turned up a few times. This chain links TRBV7-9 with TRBJ2-7; 7 bases are a match to TRBD2. There are 17 residues in the CDR3. The V segment lost 5 bases and the J segment 2 bases; nucleotides outside the gene matches: 15. CDR1 is SEHNR and CDR2 is FQNEAQ in the germline V gene (reference sequence). CDR3 nucleotide sequence: TGTGCCAGCAGCCGCCGGGGGGACGTAGCTACCCCCTACGAGCAGTACTTC. Translated: CASSRRGDVATPYEQYF.

The rearrangement links TRBV19 to TRBJ2-3; D may be TRBD1 (5 bases). The germline V gene has CDR1 LNHDA and CDR2 SQIVND (reference sequence). This CDR3 comprises 15 residues. The V and J ends lost 5 bases and 3 bases respectively, with 15 bases between them. CDR3 region: CASSAPWGRTDTQYF. The CDR3 DNA is TGTGCCAGTAGTGCCCCCTGGGGCCGGACAGATACGCAGTATTTT.

J is TRBJ2-1 and V is TRBV2; 7 bases map to TRBD2. The length of the CDR3 is 15 residues. Per the germline V gene, CDR1 is SNHLY and CDR2 is FYNNEI. Trimming removed 6 bases from V and 2 bases from J; junction bases left unmatched: 7. The CDR3 nucleotides read TGTGCCAGCAGGCTTCGGGGGGTCCCCTACAATGAGCAGTTCTTC. Amino acids: CASRLRGVPYNEQFF. Variable domain in full (rest from reference TRBV2 and TRBJ2-1): EPEVTQTPSHQVTQMGQEVILRCVPISNHLYFYWYRQILGQKVEFLVSFYNNEISEKSEIFDDQFSVERPDGSNFTLKIRSTKLEDSAMYFCASRLRGVPYNEQFFGPGTRLTVL.

This chain uses TRBV14 with TRBJ1-1; D is possibly TRBD1 (5 bases). Trimming took off 4 bases at V and 1 base at J, with 16 bases between the two ends. Germline-derived CDR1 and CDR2 are SGHDN and FVKESK. The CDR3 has 16 residues. The CDR3 DNA sequence: TGTGCCAGCAGCCCCCACGGGAGGGGAACGAACACTGAAGCTTTCTTT. Translated, it gives CASSPHGRGTNTEAFF. Based on the CDR3 plus reference TRBV14 and TRBJ1-1, the full variable domain is EAGVTQFPSHSVIEKGQTVTLRCDPISGHDNLYWYRRVMGKEIKFLLHFVKESKQDESGMPNNRFLAERTGGTYSTLKVQPAELEDSGVYFCASSPHGRGTNTEAFFGQGTRLTVV.

The chain recombines TRBV7-2 with TRBJ1-4, with D possibly matching TRBD1 (6 bases). The V gene lost 3 bases and the J gene lost 8 bases, with 13 bases spanning the gap. CDR1 SGHTA and CDR2 FQGNSA come from the germline V gene. The CDR3 covers 14 residues. The CDR3 DNA follows: TGTGCCAGCAGCTTTGTGGGGCAGGGGGAAAAACTGTTTTTT. Protein sequence: CASSFVGQGEKLFF.

This chain links TRBV7-8 with TRBJ2-3; 8 nucleotides match TRBD1. The junction had 9 bases not matched to a gene; V was cut back by 10 bases and J by 3 bases. The germline gives CDR1 SGHVS, CDR2 FQNEAQ. There are 14 residues in the CDR3. The chain's CDR3 is CATTDRGQTDTQYF. DNA for the CDR3: TGTGCCACGACAGACAGGGGTCAAACAGATACGCAGTATTTT.

The chain uses TRBV5-6 and TRBJ2-1, with 13 bases identical to TRBD2. Germline V gene lookup returns CDR1 SGHDT and CDR2 YYEEEE. The CDR3 has 16 residues. V was clipped by 2 bases and J by 6 bases; unmatched bases: 5. Here the CDR3 reads CASSLETSGRGNEQFF. As DNA, the CDR3 is TGTGCCAGCAGCTTAGAAACTAGCGGGAGGGGCAATGAGCAGTTCTTC.

This clone has a handful of counts. The chain has TRBV6-5 and TRBJ1-1, with D possibly being TRBD1 (5 bases). Trimming stripped 8 bases from V and 8 bases from J, with 12 bases between. The CDR3 runs 11 residues. CDR1 MNHEY and CDR2 SVGAGI come from the germline V gene. The chain's CDR3 is CASWRGREAFF. The CDR3 region has the DNA TGTGCCAGCTGGAGGGGCAGAGAAGCTTTCTTT.

This clone came up once. J is TRBJ1-1 and V is TRBV11-2, with TRBD1 matching 8 bases. The CDR3 is 17 residues long. Germline-derived CDR1 and CDR2 are SGHAT and FQNNGV. V was pared by 5 bases and J by 3 bases, with 14 bases of the junction left unmatched. CDR3 region: CASSPNNPGGWDTEAFF. CDR3 DNA sequence: TGTGCCAGCAGCCCAAATAACCCAGGGGGCTGGGACACTGAAGCTTTCTTT.

CDR3 loop: CASSFRAGGNNEQFF. CDR3 DNA: TGTGCCAGCAGCTTTAGAGCGGGAGGGAACAATGAGCAGTTCTTC. The chain combines TRBV7-2 with TRBJ2-1, with TRBD2 matching over 10 bases. The V gene's germline CDR1 is SGHTA and CDR2 FQGNSA. The CDR3 runs to 15 residues. J was trimmed by 5 bases and V by 3 bases; bases with no gene match: 4.

This CDR3 reads CASSQTSGRATGELFF. The CDR3 bases are TGCGCCAGCAGCCAAACTAGCGGGAGGGCCACCGGGGAGCTGTTTTTT. V is TRBV5-1 and J is TRBJ2-2; 13 bases match TRBD2. The CDR3 covers 16 residues. Germline assignment: CDR1 SGHRS and CDR2 YFSETQ. Trimming at V came to 4 bases and at J to 4 bases, leaving 4 bases not matched to a gene.

A remark on this clone: Other DNA sequences in the same sample also yield this CDR3. J is TRBJ2-2 and V is TRBV7-3; D not resolved. V shed 5 bases and J shed 7 bases, with 5 bases lying between them. CDR3 size: 11 residues. Germline V CDR1 and CDR2: SGHTA, FQGTGA. The CDR3 nucleotides read TGTGCCAGCAGCCCCGGCGGGGAGCTGTTTTTT. Translating gives CASSPGGELFF. Drawing the rest from reference TRBV7-3 and TRBJ2-2, the complete variable domain is GAGVSQTPSNKVTEKGKYVELRCDPISGHTALYWYRQSLGQGPEFLIYFQGTGAADDSGLPNDRFFAVRPEGSVSTLKIQRTERGDSAVYLCASSPGGELFFGEGSRLTVL.

This chain connects TRBV7-9 to TRBJ1-5; D remains ambiguous. The germline V gene encodes CDR1 SEHNR and CDR2 FQNEAQ (reference sequence). The V end lost 5 bases, the J end lost 4 bases, and 9 bases lay between the germline ends. The CDR3 length is 13 residues. As DNA, the CDR3 is TGTGCCAGCAGCCCGACGGGTAATCAGCCCCAGCATTTT. It encodes CASSPTGNQPQHF.

As regards this clone: Because the CDR3's place on the DNA is in doubt, the DNA is left out and the CDR3 is given as listed by TCRdb. V is TRBV25-1 and J is TRBJ1-1; the table gives TRBD1 as D, unverified against the DNA. CDR1 is MGHDK and CDR2 is SYGVNS in the germline V gene. A total of 13 residues make up the CDR3, ends included. The CDR3 region is CASEGEAFFVPTF.

The V call is TRBV19, the J call TRBJ1-3; 7 nucleotides line up with TRBD1. Germline V gene sequence: CDR1 LNHDA, CDR2 SQIVND (reference sequence). CDR3 length: 15 amino acids. The V and J ends lost 4 bases and 0 bases, in that order; junction bases with no gene match: 3. CDR3 sequence reads: CASSRQGGSGNTIYF. DNA for the CDR3: TGTGCCAGTAGTAGACAGGGTGGCTCTGGAAACACCATATATTTT.

This rearrangement joins TRBV12-3 or TRBV12-4 to TRBJ2-5; D is undetermined. V lost 3 bases and J lost 3, with 8 bases in between. The CDR3 totals 13 residues. The CDR3 coding sequence is TGTGCCAGCAGTTTGGGCAGCAAAGAGACCCAGTACTTC. It translates to CASSLGSKETQYF.

As to this clone: This same CDR3 is encoded by further DNA sequences in the sample. This chain links TRBV25-1 with TRBJ1-2; maybe TRBD1 (5 bases). CDR1 and CDR2 from the germline V gene are MGHDK and SYGVNS. This CDR3 has 11 residues. V was shortened by 6 bases and J by 8 bases, with 10 bases between the two germline ends. As DNA, the CDR3 is TGTGCCAGCAGGGGGGGAGGGGGCTACACCTTC. Protein: CASRGGGGYTF.